This is a list of T cell receptor beta chains from one sample in a study of cytomegalovirus exposure and HLA in healthy donors. Sequencing used immunoSEQ multiplex PCR; TCRdb keeps in-frame clones, though not all of them. This table has some 150,000 clones, 70% to 85% appearing once. Material for sequencing was PBMCs. These receptors came from a man aged 25 to 40 in good health and CMV-seronegative. The CDR3 runs from the conserved cysteine through the conserved F or W. The order of the fields is clone size, J gene, V gene, CDR3 protein. Only some rows state a clone size, as once, few, many or a class for expanded clones.

NA,TRBJ2-2,TRBV5-1,CASSSRGQANTGELFF
NA,TRBJ2-3,TRBV6-5,CASSSQGLTDTQYF
NA,TRBJ2-5,TRBV5-4,CASSLVSGGLQETQYF
NA,TRBJ1-2,TRBV29-1,CSVEWAVFLGDRVTGYTF
NA,TRBJ1-5,TRBV2,CASSENRGNQPQNF
few,TRBJ2-1,TRBV5-1,CASSLLADNEQFF
NA,TRBJ2-3,TRBV6-6,CASSSGGIADTQYF
NA,TRBJ2-1,TRBV6-5,CASSRTSGGANEQFF
NA,TRBJ2-3,TRBV6-1,CASRPQRGGADTQYF
NA,TRBJ2-3,TRBV9,CASSTQSRTDTQYF
few,TRBJ2-7,TRBV12-2,CASRPTMSSYEQYF
NA,TRBJ2-5,TRBV5-1,CASGSGTGGETQYF
NA,TRBJ1-6,TRBV7-8,CASSLASTAARSPLHF
NA,TRBJ2-4,TRBV27,CATGGGIGNIQYF
NA,TRBJ1-1,TRBV11-2,CASSPITGVNTEAFF
once,TRBJ1-5,TRBV28,CASSTGQGEANDQPQHF
NA,TRBJ1-1,TRBV28,CASSRGNGVNTEAFF
NA,TRBJ2-1,TRBV30,CAWSATGLRNEQFF
NA,TRBJ1-2,TRBV7-9,CASSSTEDYGYTF
few,TRBJ1-3,TRBV11-2,CASSRDNSGNTIYF
few,TRBJ2-7,TRBV5-1,CASRTGHLTYEQYF
NA,TRBJ1-1,TRBV28,CAGRRGNTEAFF
NA,TRBJ2-1,TRBV28,CASLIAGGPHNEQFF
NA,TRBJ1-4,TRBV11-2,CASSEGTANEKLFF
NA,TRBJ1-3,TRBV5-1,CASSLGDSTGNTIYF
few,TRBJ1-2,TRBV7-9,CASSFGGWSYGYTF
NA,TRBJ2-7,TRBV19,CASSPRQGSYYEQYF
NA,TRBJ2-5,TRBV27,CASSFFLAGGQETQYF
few,TRBJ1-1,TRBV28,CASSLFTGTEAFF
NA,TRBJ2-6,TRBV6-4,CASSDPRSGANVLTF
NA,TRBJ2-7,TRBV28,CASSRVGQIDTYEQYF
NA,TRBJ2-1,TRBV5-3,CARRTDSLPYNEQFF
once,TRBJ1-4,TRBV19,CASSKGQGTSEKLFF
NA,TRBJ2-3,TRBV7-6,CASSLAWGGERTDTQYF
NA,TRBJ2-1,TRBV6-6,CASSYPEGEQFF
NA,TRBJ1-1,TRBV30,CAWERGGTEAFF
few,TRBJ2-6,TRBV4-3,CASSQEGWDRGPGANVLTF
NA,TRBJ1-1,TRBV5-1,CASSLQTGNTEAFF
NA,TRBJ2-6,TRBV30,CAWGRGAGANVLTF
few,TRBJ2-3,TRBV7-2,CASSFQGSTDTQYF
NA,TRBJ1-1,TRBV9,CASSEGGGTEAFF
NA,TRBJ2-5,TRBV18,CASSPPGQGGETQYF
NA,TRBJ2-5,TRBV5-6,CASSLAGGRETQYF
NA,TRBJ2-2,TRBV4-3,CASSQALAGGNTGELFF
NA,TRBJ1-1,TRBV30,CAWRDRGRAFF
NA,TRBJ2-7,TRBV6-1,CASMGQRPTYEQYF